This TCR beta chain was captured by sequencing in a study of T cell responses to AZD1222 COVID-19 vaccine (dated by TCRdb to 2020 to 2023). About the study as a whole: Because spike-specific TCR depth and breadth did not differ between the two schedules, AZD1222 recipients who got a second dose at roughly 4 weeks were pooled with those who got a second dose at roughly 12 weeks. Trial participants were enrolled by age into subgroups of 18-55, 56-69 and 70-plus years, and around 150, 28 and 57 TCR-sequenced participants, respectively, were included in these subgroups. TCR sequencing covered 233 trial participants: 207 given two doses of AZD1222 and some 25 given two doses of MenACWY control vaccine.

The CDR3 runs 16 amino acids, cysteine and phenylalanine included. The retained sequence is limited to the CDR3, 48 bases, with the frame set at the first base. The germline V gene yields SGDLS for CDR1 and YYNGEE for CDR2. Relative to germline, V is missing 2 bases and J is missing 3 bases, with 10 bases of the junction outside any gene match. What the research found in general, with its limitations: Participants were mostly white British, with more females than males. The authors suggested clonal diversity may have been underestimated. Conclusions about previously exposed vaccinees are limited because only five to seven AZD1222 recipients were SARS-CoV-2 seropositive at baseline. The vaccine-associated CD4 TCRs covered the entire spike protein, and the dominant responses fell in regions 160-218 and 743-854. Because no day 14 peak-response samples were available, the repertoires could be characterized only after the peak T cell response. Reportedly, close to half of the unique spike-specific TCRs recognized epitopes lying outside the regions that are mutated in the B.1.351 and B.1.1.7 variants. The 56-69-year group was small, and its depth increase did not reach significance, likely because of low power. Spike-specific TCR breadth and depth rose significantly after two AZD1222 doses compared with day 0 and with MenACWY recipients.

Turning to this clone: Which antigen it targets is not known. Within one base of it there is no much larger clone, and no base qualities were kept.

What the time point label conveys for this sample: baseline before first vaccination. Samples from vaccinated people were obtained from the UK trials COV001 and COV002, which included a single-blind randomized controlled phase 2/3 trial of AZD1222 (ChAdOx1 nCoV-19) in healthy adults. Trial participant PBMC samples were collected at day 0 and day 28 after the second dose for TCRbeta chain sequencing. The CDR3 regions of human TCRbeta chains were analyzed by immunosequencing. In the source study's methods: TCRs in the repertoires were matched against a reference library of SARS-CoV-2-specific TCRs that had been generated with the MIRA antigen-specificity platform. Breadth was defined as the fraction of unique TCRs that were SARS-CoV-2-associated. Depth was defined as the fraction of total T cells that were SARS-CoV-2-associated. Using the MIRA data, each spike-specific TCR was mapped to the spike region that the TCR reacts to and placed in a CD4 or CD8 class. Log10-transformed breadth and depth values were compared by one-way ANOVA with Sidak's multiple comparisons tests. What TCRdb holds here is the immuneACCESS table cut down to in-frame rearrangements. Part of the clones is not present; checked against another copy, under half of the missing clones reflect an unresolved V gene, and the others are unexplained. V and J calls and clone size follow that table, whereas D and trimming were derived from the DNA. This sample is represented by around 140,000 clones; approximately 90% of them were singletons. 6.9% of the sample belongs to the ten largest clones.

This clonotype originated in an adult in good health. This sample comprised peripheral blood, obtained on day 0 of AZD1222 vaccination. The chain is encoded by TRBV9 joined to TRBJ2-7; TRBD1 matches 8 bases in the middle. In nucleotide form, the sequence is TGTGCCAGCAGCGTCAATCCGACAGGGGCCTACTACGAGCAGTACTTC. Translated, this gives CASSVNPTGAYYEQYF.